These 32 T cell receptor beta chains came from one sample sequenced in a study of blood T cells in healthy people across ages. A sample-barcoded 5' primer and a J-beta primer mix were used in a second PCR of about 6 to 11 cycles. TCRdb used MiXCR to reprocess the 5' RACE reads, holding one entry per CDR3 protein. The table has about 1.1 million distinct CDR3 sequences, 30% to 40% seen once. Sample: blood. These receptors all come from a man between 18 and 35 years old in good health.

This clonotype was recorded many times. This chain connects TRBV6-5 to TRBJ2-7; D is possibly TRBD1 (5 bases). The CDR3 has 17 amino acids. V was shortened by 0 bases and J by 2 bases, with 17 bases between the two germline ends. From germline, CDR1 is MNHEY and CDR2 SVGAGI. Here the CDR3 reads CASSYSRAGSIPYEQYF. CDR3 coding DNA: TGTGCCAGCAGTTACTCTAGGGCAGGGTCAATCCCCTACGAGCAGTACTTC.

The genes are TRBV13 and TRBJ2-5; D is ambiguous. The ends were cut back, 3 bases at V and 5 bases at J, with 16 bases in the middle. Germline CDR1 PRHDT, CDR2 FYEKMQ (reference sequence). CDR3 length equals 15 residues. The CDR3 region has the DNA TGTGCCAGCAGCTTTCAACGAGCAAGCCGGGAGACCCAGTACTTC. This encodes CASSFQRASRETQYF.

Remarks on this clonotype: One junction end disagrees with the germline gene, perhaps due to a read error. This chain uses TRBV4-3 with TRBJ2-4; 11 bases match TRBD2. The CDR3 runs to 18 residues. Germline-derived CDR1 and CDR2 are LGHNA and YSLEER. CDR3 sequence: CASSQTSGGSIAKNIQCF. In DNA form, the CDR3 reads TGCGCCAGCAGCCAAACTAGCGGGGGCTCCATAGCCAAAAACATTCAGTGCTTC.

The sample holds a few counts of this clonotype. This chain joins TRBV27 and TRBJ1-5; D remains unclear. Trimming took 6 bases from V and 3 from J, leaving 9 bases between them. The length of the CDR3 is 13 residues. Germline CDR1 reads MNHEY; CDR2 reads SMNVEV (reference sequence). This CDR3 is CASRDGNNQPQHF. The DNA of the CDR3 is TGTGCCAGCAGGGACGGAAACAATCAGCCCCAGCATTTT.

The chain uses TRBV12-3 or TRBV12-4 and TRBJ2-5; D call uncertain. V shed 5 bases and J shed 11 bases, with 21 bases lying between them. CDR3 length equals 14 residues. The CDR3 spells CASSPQTHNNEQYF. CDR3 in DNA: TGTGCCAGCAGTCCCCAGACTCATAACAATGAGCAGTACTTC.

V gene TRBV30 combines with J gene TRBJ1-1, with TRBD1 as a possible D gene (6 bases). The CDR3 is 12 amino acids. V was shortened by 5 bases and J by 1 base, with 8 bases between the two germline ends. The germline CDR1 and CDR2 sequences are GTSNPN and SVGIG (reference sequence). CDR3 in DNA: TGTGCCTGGGGACAGTCGAACACTGAAGCTTTCTTT. Encoded protein: CAWGQSNTEAFF. Looking up the rest from reference TRBV30 and TRBJ1-1 gives the full variable domain: SQTIHQWPATLVQPVGSPLSLECTVEGTSNPNLYWYRQAAGRGLQLLFYSVGIGQISSEVPQNLSASRPQDRQFILSSKKLLLSDSGFYLCAWGQSNTEAFFGQGTRLTVV.

Concerning this clonotype: A much larger clone differs by one base, so this may be a read error. The chain couples TRBV12-3 or TRBV12-4 to TRBJ2-5; TRBD2 aligns across 11 bases. This CDR3 has 15 amino acids. Trimming cost V 5 bases and J 11 bases; bases outside gene matches: 13. The CDR3 reads CASSLPTSGDFEQYF. DNA for the CDR3: TGTGCCAGCAGTCTCCCGACTAGCGGGGATTTTGAGCAGTACTTC.

The chain couples TRBV7-9 to TRBJ1-1; 9 bases fit TRBD1. CDR1 and CDR2 (germline): SEHNR, FQNEAQ (reference sequence). The CDR3 spans 14 residues. V lost 4 bases, J lost 6 bases, and 6 bases stayed unmatched. The CDR3 nucleotides are TGTGCCAGCAGCTCAGACAGGGGGTGGCCTGAAGCTTTCTTT. This encodes CASSSDRGWPEAFF.

The gene calls are TRBV12-3 or TRBV12-4 and TRBJ2-2, with 7 bases matching TRBD1. This CDR3 is 13 amino acids long. V was clipped by 6 bases and J by 7 bases; unmatched bases: 5. The chain's CDR3 is CASRQGFVGELFF. Written as DNA, the CDR3 is TGTGCCAGCAGACAGGGGTTCGTCGGGGAGCTGTTTTTT.

This clonotype was observed many times. The V gene is TRBV6-8, the J gene TRBJ1-2; the D is unclear. Trimming left V 4 bases short and J 4 bases short, with 22 bases between. Germline V lookup: CDR1 MNHGY, CDR2 SAAAGT. This CDR3 spans 17 amino acids. The CDR3 loop is CASSFPDRETDIYGYTF. DNA for the CDR3: TGTGCCAGCAGTTTTCCGGATCGGGAAACCGATATCTATGGCTACACCTTC.

This clonotype was counted between two and nine times. The chain employs TRBV6-5 and TRBJ1-2; a possible D gene is TRBD1 (6 bases). Per the germline V gene, CDR1 is MNHEY and CDR2 is SVGAGI. V was clipped by 4 bases and J by 4 bases, with 10 bases between them. CDR3 size: 13 residues. Here the CDR3 DNA reads TGTGCCAGCAGTTCACCAGGGGCCTATGGCTACACCTTC. It encodes CASSSPGAYGYTF.

This clonotype was detected a few times. This chain links TRBV9 with TRBJ2-4; D might be TRBD2 (5 bases). In germline, CDR1 is SGDLS, CDR2 YYNGEE. V was clipped by 2 bases and J by 1 base, with 22 bases between them. CDR3 length: 19 residues. As DNA, the CDR3 is TGTGCCAGCAGCGTTCGTCCGGGCCTTGGGGAGCCGGCCAAAAACATTCAGTACTTC. Translation: CASSVRPGLGEPAKNIQYF.

In its sample, this clonotype was seen a few times. The chain joins TRBV20-1 to TRBJ2-7; tentative D call: TRBD1 (5 bases). The CDR3 consists of 14 residues. Per germline, CDR1 DFQATT and CDR2 SNEGSKA (reference sequence). The V and J ends lost 6 bases and 3 bases respectively, with 18 bases between them. The CDR3: CSANGQVDLYEQYF. CDR3 coding DNA: TGCAGTGCAAACGGACAAGTAGACCTCTACGAGCAGTACTTC.

Only one count was recorded for this clonotype. The germline gene is not matched at one end of the junction; a read error may be the cause. This sequence joins TRBV3-1 and TRBJ2-7; TRBD2 matches at 12 bases. Germline V gene lookup returns CDR1 LGHDT and CDR2 YNNKEL (reference sequence). The CDR3 runs to 17 residues. The CDR3 DNA sequence: TGTGCCAGCGGCCAAGGGACTAGCGGGCGGACATACAATGAGCAGTACTTC. Its translation is CASGQGTSGRTYNEQYF.

Ten or more counts support this clonotype. The genes are TRBV29-1 and TRBJ2-3; D perhaps matches TRBD2 (6 bases). The CDR3 totals 16 residues. Germline CDR1 SQVTM, CDR2 ANQGSEA. The V gene lost 0 bases and the J gene lost 5 bases, with 18 bases spanning the gap. This chain's CDR3 is CSVEDLQRLAIDTQYF. The CDR3 coding sequence is TGCAGCGTTGAAGATCTTCAAAGGCTAGCGATAGATACGCAGTATTTT.

The gene calls are TRBV20-1 and TRBJ1-1; D is unclear. Germline CDR1 DFQATT, CDR2 SNEGSKA (reference sequence). This CDR3 has 14 residues. The CDR3 spells CSLSLWTPNTEAFF. CDR3 in DNA: TGCAGCCTCAGCTTATGGACCCCCAACACTGAAGCTTTCTTT.

The rearrangement links TRBV6-5 to TRBJ1-1, with D hard to call. The V gene lost 2 bases and the J gene lost 5 bases, with 12 bases spanning the gap. The CDR3 is 14 amino acids. Germline CDR1 reads MNHEY; CDR2 reads SVGAGI. CDR3 coding DNA: TGTGCCAGCAGTTACGCACGTTGGAGGACTGAAGCTTTCTTT. It encodes CASSYARWRTEAFF.

This clonotype appeared a few times. The chain joins TRBV9 to TRBJ2-7; D not resolved. This CDR3 region has 14 residues. Germline CDR1 reads SGDLS; CDR2 reads YYNGEE. The V and J ends lost 5 bases and 7 bases respectively, with 19 bases between them. The chain's CDR3 is CASSDLADVGEQYF. The CDR3 nucleotides read TGTGCCAGCAGTGATCTTGCGGATGTGGGGGAGCAGTACTTC.

This clonotype has just a few counts. V and J are TRBV25-1 and TRBJ2-5; tentatively, D is TRBD2 (5 bases). Per germline, CDR1 MGHDK and CDR2 SYGVNS. This CDR3 contains 15 residues. V was pared by 1 base and J by 5 bases, with 14 bases between. CDR3 in amino acids: CASSEFKEAVETQYF. CDR3 bases: TGTGCCAGCAGTGAATTTAAGGAGGCGGTCGAGACCCAGTACTTC.

The rearrangement uses TRBV4-2 and TRBJ1-5; no clear D gene. This CDR3 is 19 amino acids long. Trimming took 0 bases from V and 0 from J, leaving 18 bases between them. CDR1 is LGHNA and CDR2 is YNFKEQ in the germline V gene. The DNA of the CDR3 is TGTGCCAGCAGCCAAGATCCAATGGTGCAGGCAAATAGCAATCAGCCCCAGCATTTT. It encodes CASSQDPMVQANSNQPQHF.

V is TRBV27 and J is TRBJ2-1, with TRBD2 identical over 10 bases. The germline gives CDR1 MNHEY, CDR2 SMNVEV (reference sequence). The CDR3 is 15 residues long. Germline trimming cut 0 bases from V and 9 bases from J; bases unmatched to any gene: 5. The CDR3 sequence is CASSLSTSGQGEQFF. Written as DNA, the CDR3 is TGTGCCAGCAGTTTATCGACTAGCGGGCAAGGTGAGCAGTTCTTC.

The V call is TRBV6-2 or TRBV6-3, the J call TRBJ2-1; D might be TRBD1 (6 bases). CDR1 and CDR2 (germline): MNHEY, SVGEGT. Between the trimmed V and J ends, which lost 2 bases and 7 bases, there was a span of 15 bases. The CDR3 contains 15 residues. Written as DNA, the CDR3 is TGTGCCAGCAGTTACCCAACGTTACAGGGAAATGAGCAGTTCTTC. Translation: CASSYPTLQGNEQFF.

Worth noting for this clonotype: At one end the junction does not follow the germline gene, possibly because of a read error. The rearrangement joins TRBV9 to TRBJ2-3; 7 bases are shared with TRBD1. This CDR3 has 15 amino acids. Germline-derived CDR1 and CDR2 are SGDLS and YYNGEE. As DNA, the CDR3 is TGTGCCAGCAGCCCCAGAGACAGGGACACAGGTACGCAGTATTTT. Translation: CASSPRDRDTGTQYF.

In this sample, this clonotype turned up a few times. This rearrangement joins TRBV9 to TRBJ1-1, with D tentatively TRBD1 (5 bases). The V and J ends lost 4 bases and 0 bases respectively, with 10 bases between them. The length of the CDR3 is 14 residues. In germline, CDR1 is SGDLS, CDR2 YYNGEE. The CDR3, as DNA: TGTGCCAGCAGCTCCGGGGGTATGAACACTGAAGCTTTCTTT. Its translation: CASSSGGMNTEAFF.

This rearrangement joins TRBV5-1 to TRBJ2-7; tentative D call: TRBD2 (5 bases). The CDR3 has 12 residues. Germline loops: CDR1 SGHRS, CDR2 YFSETQ. Trimming took 3 bases from V and 12 from J, leaving 16 bases between them. CDR3 amino acids: CASSSEEARTYF. For the CDR3, the DNA is TGCGCCAGCAGCTCAGAGGAGGCTCGTACGTACTTC. Full variable domain (outside the CDR3, taken from reference TRBV5-1 and TRBJ2-7): KAGVTQTPRYLIKTRGQQVTLSCSPISGHRSVSWYQQTPGQGLQFLFEYFSETQRNKGNFPGRFSGRQFSNSRSEMNVSTLELGDSALYLCASSSEEARTYFGPGTRLTVT.

The V gene is TRBV6-5, the J gene TRBJ1-1; possible D gene TRBD1, 5 bases. The CDR3 totals 14 residues. V was pared by 0 bases and J by 5 bases, with 10 bases between. The germline V gene encodes CDR1 MNHEY and CDR2 SVGAGI. The CDR3 protein is CASSYSTAETEAFF. CDR3 DNA sequence: TGTGCCAGCAGTTACTCGACAGCGGAGACTGAAGCTTTCTTT.

This chain uses TRBV2 with TRBJ2-7; D not certain. Looked up from germline, CDR1 is SNHLY and CDR2 is FYNNEI. The CDR3 contains 14 residues. V was clipped by 8 bases and J by 7 bases, with 21 bases between them. In nucleotides, the CDR3 is TGTGCCAGCGTCGTTACCCGCTCCTACAATGAGCAGTACTTC. It encodes CASVVTRSYNEQYF.

V is TRBV28 and J is TRBJ1-5; D unclear. In germline, CDR1 is MDHEN, CDR2 SYDVKM. CDR3 length: 13 amino acids. Trimming took off 3 bases at V and 6 bases at J, with 9 bases between the two ends. This CDR3 reads CASSFSSGQPQHF. The CDR3 DNA sequence: TGTGCCAGCAGTTTTTCGTCGGGTCAGCCCCAGCATTTT.

The chain employs TRBV6-4 and TRBJ2-3, with D perhaps matching TRBD2 (6 bases). From germline, CDR1 is MRHNA and CDR2 SNTAGT. Trimming left V 2 bases short and J 4 bases short, with 10 bases between. The CDR3 sequence is 14 residues long. CDR3 DNA: TGTGCCAGCAGTGACGGGGGGACCCCAGATACGCAGTATTTT. Protein: CASSDGGTPDTQYF.

The table lists this clonotype with a few counts. The chain couples TRBV5-1 to TRBJ2-3; D uncertain. This CDR3 is 12 amino acids long. CDR1 is SGHRS and CDR2 is YFSETQ in the germline V gene. V lost 6 bases and J 4 bases, leaving 9 bases between the germline ends. In nucleotides, the CDR3 is TGCGCCAGCAACTATACGCCAGATACGCAGTATTTT. Encoded protein: CASNYTPDTQYF. Based on the CDR3 plus reference TRBV5-1 and TRBJ2-3, the full variable domain is KAGVTQTPRYLIKTRGQQVTLSCSPISGHRSVSWYQQTPGQGLQFLFEYFSETQRNKGNFPGRFSGRQFSNSRSEMNVSTLELGDSALYLCASNYTPDTQYFGPGTRLTVL.

Turning to this clonotype: The junction shows a germline mismatch at one end, possibly a read error. The genes are TRBV7-9 and TRBJ1-1; the D is unclear. CDR3 length: 12 residues. The germline CDR1 and CDR2 sequences are SEHNR and FQNEAQ (reference sequence). This CDR3 is CASSLGNSEAFF. CDR3 DNA: TGTGCCAGCAGCCTCGGGAACAGTGAAGCTTTCTTT.

This clonotype was recorded once. The chain is built from TRBV4-3 and TRBJ2-2; 7 bases fit TRBD2. J lost 1 base, V lost 6 bases, and 5 bases had no gene match. The CDR3 has 15 amino acids. The germline V gene has CDR1 LGHNA and CDR2 YSLEER. The CDR3 loop is CASRRERGNTGELFF. CDR3 coding DNA: TGCGCCAGCAGGCGAGAGCGGGGGAACACCGGGGAGCTGTTTTTT.